This T cell receptor (beta chain) was observed in a study of blood T cell repertoires in COVID-19. The CDR3 has 16 residues. Looked up from germline, CDR1 is MNHNS and CDR2 is SASEGT. V was cut by 4 bases and J by 4 bases, with 14 bases left in between. Clones were sequenced by immunoSEQ multiplex PCR, and TCRdb holds only the in-frame ones, with some missing. The table lists some 160,000 clones, roughly nine tenths of them singletons. This TCR was sampled from a woman in her sixties or seventies with acute or convalescent COVID-19. The specimen was peripheral blood. V and J are TRBV6-1 and TRBJ1-6; no firm D call. CDR3 sequence reads: CASSGFRGTYNSPLHF. The CDR3 DNA reads as TGTGCCAGCAGTGGTTTTAGAGGAACATATAATTCACCCCTCCACTTT.